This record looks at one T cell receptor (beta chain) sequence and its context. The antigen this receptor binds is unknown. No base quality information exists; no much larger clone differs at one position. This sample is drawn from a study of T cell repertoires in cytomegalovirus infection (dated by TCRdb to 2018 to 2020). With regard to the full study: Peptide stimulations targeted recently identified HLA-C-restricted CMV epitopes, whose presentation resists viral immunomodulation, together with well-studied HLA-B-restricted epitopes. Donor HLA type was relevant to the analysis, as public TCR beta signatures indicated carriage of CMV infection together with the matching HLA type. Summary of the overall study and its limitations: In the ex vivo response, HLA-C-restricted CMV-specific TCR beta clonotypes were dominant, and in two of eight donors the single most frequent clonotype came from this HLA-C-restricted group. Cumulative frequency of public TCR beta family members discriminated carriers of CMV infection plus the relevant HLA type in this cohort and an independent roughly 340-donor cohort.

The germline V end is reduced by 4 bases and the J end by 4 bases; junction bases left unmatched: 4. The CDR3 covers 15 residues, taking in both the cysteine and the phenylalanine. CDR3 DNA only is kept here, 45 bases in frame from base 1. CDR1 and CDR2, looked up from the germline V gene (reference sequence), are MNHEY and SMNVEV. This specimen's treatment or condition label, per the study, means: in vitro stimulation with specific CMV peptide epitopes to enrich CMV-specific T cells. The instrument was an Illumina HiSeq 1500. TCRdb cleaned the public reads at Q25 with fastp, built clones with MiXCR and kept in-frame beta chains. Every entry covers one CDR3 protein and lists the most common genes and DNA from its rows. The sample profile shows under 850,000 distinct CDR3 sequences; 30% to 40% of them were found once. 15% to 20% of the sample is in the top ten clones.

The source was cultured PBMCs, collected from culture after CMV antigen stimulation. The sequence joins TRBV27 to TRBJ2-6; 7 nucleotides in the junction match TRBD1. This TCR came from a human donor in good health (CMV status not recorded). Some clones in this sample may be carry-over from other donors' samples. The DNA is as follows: TGTGCCAGCAGTTCGACAGGGTTGGGGGCCAACGTCCTGACTTTC. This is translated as CASSSTGLGANVLTF.